A selection of T cell receptor beta chains follows, all from one sample in a study of blood T cells in healthy people across ages. TCRdb processed the 5' RACE reads anew with MiXCR; each CDR3 protein has one entry. Here the sample spans about 1,800,000 distinct CDR3 sequences, roughly 27% being singletons. The sequencing input was blood. Source of these receptors: a woman in her thirties in good health. Both conserved end residues are part of each CDR3. A D gene is named only where the DNA matches it firmly. Not every row has a clone size; where given, it reads once, few, many or a size class.

>TRBV7-9|TRBJ2-3|many|TRBD2
CASSLGAGEASSTDTQYF
TGTGCCAGCAGCTTAGGTGCGGGAGAGGCTTCTAGCACAGATACGCAGTATTTT
>TRBV18|TRBJ1-4|many|-
CASSPVAGSDEKLFF
TGTGCCAGCTCACCAGTGGCAGGGTCGGATGAAAAACTGTTTTTT
>TRBV3-1|TRBJ2-5|many|-
CASSQDWSGQETQYF
TGTGCCAGCAGCCAAGATTGGTCAGGACAAGAGACCCAGTACTTC
>TRBV28|TRBJ1-6|many|-
CASSPGNRDPLHF
TGTGCCAGCAGTCCAGGGAACAGGGACCCCCTCCACTTT
>TRBV20-1|TRBJ2-5|-|TRBD1
CSARGTGGSETQYF
TGCAGTGCTAGAGGGACAGGGGGCTCAGAGACCCAGTACTTC
>TRBV7-9|TRBJ2-7|-|-
CTRAETGRPSYEQYF
TGTACCAGGGCGGAGACGGGCAGGCCCTCCTACGAGCAGTACTTC
>TRBV12-3/TRBV12-4|TRBJ2-3|many|-
CASSSLHRADTQYF
TGTGCCAGCAGTTCCCTTCATCGTGCAGATACGCAGTATTTT
>TRBV6-1|TRBJ1-6|many|-
CASSEASRGRSPLHF
TGTGCCAGCAGTGAAGCGTCCAGGGGTCGGTCACCCCTCCACTTT
>TRBV5-1|TRBJ2-3|-|TRBD2
CASSPGAAGEDTQYF
TGCGCCAGCAGCCCCGGAGCGGCGGGGGAAGATACGCAGTATTTT
>TRBV6-1|TRBJ2-2|-|TRBD1
CASINPGQGTGELFF
TGTGCCAGCATTAATCCGGGACAGGGGACCGGGGAGCTGTTTTTT
>TRBV6-1|TRBJ1-2|few|-
CASSANSIQGSFYGYTF
TGTGCCAGCAGTGCGAATTCTATCCAGGGGTCTTTCTATGGCTACACCTTC
>TRBV19|TRBJ2-1|-|-
CATLPAGSSYNEQFF
TGTGCCACTCTCCCCGCAGGGTCCAGTTACAATGAGCAGTTCTTC
>TRBV5-1|TRBJ2-3|-|-
CAGSLEAVPSTDTQYF
TGCGCCGGCAGCTTGGAGGCAGTGCCGTCCACAGATACGCAGTATTTT
>TRBV6-1|TRBJ1-1|few|TRBD1
CASRDLDRGGTEAFF
TGTGCCAGCAGGGACCTGGACAGGGGCGGGACTGAAGCTTTCTTT
>TRBV7-7|TRBJ1-1|-|-
CASSEGVNTEAFF
TGTGCCAGCAGCGAGGGGGTAAACACTGAAGCTTTCTTT
>TRBV4-1|TRBJ1-1|few|TRBD1
CASSPGTGTFAEAFF
TGCGCCAGCAGCCCAGGGACAGGGACATTCGCTGAAGCTTTCTTT
>TRBV28|TRBJ2-1|-|-
CAGRGASSYNEQFF
TGTGCCGGCAGGGGGGCGAGCTCCTACAATGAGCAGTTCTTC
>TRBV11-2|TRBJ2-5|many|TRBD1
CASSYRGAETQYF
TGTGCCAGCAGCTACAGGGGGGCAGAGACCCAGTACTTC
>TRBV7-2|TRBJ1-1|-|-
CASSLGGERGTEAFF
TGTGCCAGCAGCTTAGGAGGGGAGCGAGGAACTGAAGCTTTCTTT
>TRBV6-2/TRBV6-3|TRBJ2-5|few|-
CASQGLGGPSGEQYF
TGTGCCAGCCAAGGATTAGGAGGGCCGTCCGGGGAGCAGTACTTC
>TRBV5-1|TRBJ2-3|-|-
CASSTERRGTNTQYF
TGCGCCAGCAGCACAGAGCGGAGGGGCACGAATACGCAGTATTTT
>TRBV7-6|TRBJ2-2|few|-
CASSPSNAGAGELFF
TGTGCCAGCAGCCCAAGTAATGCGGGTGCCGGGGAGCTGTTTTTT
>TRBV20-1|TRBJ2-7|few|-
CSARSLAGRPHEQYF
TGCAGTGCTAGATCGTTGGCCGGACGCCCCCACGAGCAGTACTTC